A single TCR beta chain is shown here with its context. The antigen is not known. The CDR3 extends over 15 amino acids. Germline V gene sequence: CDR1 SGHRS, CDR2 YFSETQ. Trimming at V came to 4 bases and at J to 0 bases, leaving 3 bases not matched to a gene. Sequencing was performed with immunoSEQ multiplex PCR; in TCRdb, only in-frame clones are kept and a portion is missing. The table shows some 10,000 clones, with about 90% occurring only once. The data originate from a study of monozygotic twins with cystic fibrosis. Study summary: Roughly 2.8 micrograms of fragmented DNA underwent roughly 16 PCR cycles for library preparation. Study-wide findings and caveats: Unrelated CF individuals shared fewer identical clonotypes than monozygotic CF twins. Co-twins had the most similar V usage for 13 of 16 pairs, J for 8. Clonality was generally low (median about 0.0097), higher in the most severe patients.

The V gene is TRBV5-1, the J gene TRBJ2-2, with 7 bases that match TRBD1. This sequence was found in a boy younger than 10 with cystic fibrosis. Sequencing was done on a sample of blood. This CDR3 is CASSRGQPNTGELFF. CDR3 DNA: TGCGCCAGCAGCCGGGGACAGCCGAACACCGGGGAGCTGTTTTTT.